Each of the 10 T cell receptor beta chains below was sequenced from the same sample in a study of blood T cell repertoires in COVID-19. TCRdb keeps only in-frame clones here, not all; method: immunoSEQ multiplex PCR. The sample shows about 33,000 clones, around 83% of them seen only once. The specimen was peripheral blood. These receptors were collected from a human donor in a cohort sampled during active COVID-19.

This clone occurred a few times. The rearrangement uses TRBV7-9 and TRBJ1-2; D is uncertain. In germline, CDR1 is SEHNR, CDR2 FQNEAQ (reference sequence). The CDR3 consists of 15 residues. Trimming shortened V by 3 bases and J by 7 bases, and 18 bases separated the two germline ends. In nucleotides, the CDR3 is TGTGCCAGCAGCTTGTCGAGTAAAGGAGGCAGTGGCTACACCTTC. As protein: CASSLSSKGGSGYTF.

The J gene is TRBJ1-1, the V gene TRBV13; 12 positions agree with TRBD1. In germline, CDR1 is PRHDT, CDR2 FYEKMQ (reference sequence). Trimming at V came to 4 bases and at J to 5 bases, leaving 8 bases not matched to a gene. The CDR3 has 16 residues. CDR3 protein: CASSYSWDRGRTEAFF. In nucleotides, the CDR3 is TGTGCCAGCAGCTACTCCTGGGACAGGGGGCGGACTGAAGCTTTCTTT.

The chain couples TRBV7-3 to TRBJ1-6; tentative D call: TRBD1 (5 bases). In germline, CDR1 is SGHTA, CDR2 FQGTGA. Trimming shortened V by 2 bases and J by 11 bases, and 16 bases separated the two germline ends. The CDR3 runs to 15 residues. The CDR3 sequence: CASSLQSGPGTPLHF. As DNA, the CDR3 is TGTGCCAGCAGCTTACAATCAGGGCCTGGGACACCCCTCCACTTT.

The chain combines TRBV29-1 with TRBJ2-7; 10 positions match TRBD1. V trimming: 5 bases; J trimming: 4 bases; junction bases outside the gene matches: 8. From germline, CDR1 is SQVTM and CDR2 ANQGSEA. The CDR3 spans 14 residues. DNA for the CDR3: TGCAGCGTTTCACCGGGACAGGGGCCTTACGAGCAGTACTTC. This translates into CSVSPGQGPYEQYF.

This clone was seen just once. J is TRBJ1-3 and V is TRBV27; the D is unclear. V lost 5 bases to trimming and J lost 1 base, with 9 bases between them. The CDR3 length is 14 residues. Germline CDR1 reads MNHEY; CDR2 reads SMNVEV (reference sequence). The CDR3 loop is CASSRRQSGNTIYF. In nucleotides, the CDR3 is TGTGCCAGCAGTCGCAGGCAATCTGGAAACACCATATATTTT.

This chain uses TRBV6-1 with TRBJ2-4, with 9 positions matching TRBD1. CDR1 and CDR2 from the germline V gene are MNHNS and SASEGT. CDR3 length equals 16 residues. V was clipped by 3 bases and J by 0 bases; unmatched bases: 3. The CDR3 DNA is TGTGCCAGCAGTGACGACAGGGGGGCAGCCAAAAACATTCAGTACTTC. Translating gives CASSDDRGAAKNIQYF.

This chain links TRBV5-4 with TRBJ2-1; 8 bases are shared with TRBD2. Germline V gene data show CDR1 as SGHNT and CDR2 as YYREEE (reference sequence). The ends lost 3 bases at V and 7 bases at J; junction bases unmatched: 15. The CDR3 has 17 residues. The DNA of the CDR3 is TGTGCCAGCAGCTCGAAAGGGGCCGGCGGGGGGTGGAATGAGCAGTTCTTC. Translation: CASSSKGAGGGWNEQFF.

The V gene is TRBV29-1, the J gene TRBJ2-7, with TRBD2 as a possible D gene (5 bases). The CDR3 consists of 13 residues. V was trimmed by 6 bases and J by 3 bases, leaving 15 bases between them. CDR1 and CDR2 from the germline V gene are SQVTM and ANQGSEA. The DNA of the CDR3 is TGCAGCGTCCTAACCACTAGGAACTACGAGCAGTACTTC. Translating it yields CSVLTTRNYEQYF.

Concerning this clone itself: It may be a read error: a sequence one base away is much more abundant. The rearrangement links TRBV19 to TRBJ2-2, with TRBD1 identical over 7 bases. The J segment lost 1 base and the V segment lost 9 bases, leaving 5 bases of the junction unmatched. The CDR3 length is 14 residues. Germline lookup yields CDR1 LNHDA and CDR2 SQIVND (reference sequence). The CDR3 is CASRYRGNTGELFF. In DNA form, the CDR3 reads TGTGCCAGCAGATACAGGGGGAACACCGGGGAGCTGTTTTTT.

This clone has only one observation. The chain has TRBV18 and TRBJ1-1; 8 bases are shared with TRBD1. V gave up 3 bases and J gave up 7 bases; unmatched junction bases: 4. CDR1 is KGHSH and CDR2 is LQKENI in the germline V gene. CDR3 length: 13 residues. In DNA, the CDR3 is TGTGCCAGCTCACCGACAGGGGAGGGTGAAGCTTTCTTT. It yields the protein CASSPTGEGEAFF.